The source of this TCR beta chain is a study of T cells in Graves' hyperthyroidism and ophthalmopathy. Study conclusions and caveats: Appearing also in blood were most of the thyroid clonotypes expanded above 0.001.

CDR3 length: 14 residues. V was trimmed by 6 bases and J by 5 bases, leaving 14 bases between them. Germline V gene sequence: CDR1 LNHDA, CDR2 SQIVND (reference sequence). Amplified regions were TCR beta CDR3 sequences from RNA transcripts. The HTBI set primed first-round TCR CDR3 RT-PCR. TCRdb used MiXCR to reprocess the multiplex PCR reads, holding one entry per CDR3 protein. The profile shows under 300,000 distinct CDR3 sequences, approximately 14% of them singletons. This clonotype turned up a few times. Antigen unknown. This sequence was found in a woman in her forties with Graves' hyperthyroidism. The sequencing sample was made of blood. The rearrangement uses TRBV19 and TRBJ1-5, with a tentative D call TRBD1 (5 bases). The CDR3 region is CASRQGRSDQPQHF. CDR3 DNA sequence: TGTGCCAGTAGGCAGGGTCGATCGGATCAGCCCCAGCATTTT.